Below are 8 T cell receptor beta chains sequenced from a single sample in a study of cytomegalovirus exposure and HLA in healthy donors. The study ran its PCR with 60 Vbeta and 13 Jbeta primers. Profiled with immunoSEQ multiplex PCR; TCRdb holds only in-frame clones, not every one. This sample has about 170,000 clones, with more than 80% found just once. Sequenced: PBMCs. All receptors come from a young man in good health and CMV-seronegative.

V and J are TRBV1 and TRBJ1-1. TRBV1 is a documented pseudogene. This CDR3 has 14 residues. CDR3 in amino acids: CTSSQGAGGTEAFF. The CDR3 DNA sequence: TGCACCAGCAGCCAAGGCGCGGGCGGCACTGAAGCTTTCTTT.

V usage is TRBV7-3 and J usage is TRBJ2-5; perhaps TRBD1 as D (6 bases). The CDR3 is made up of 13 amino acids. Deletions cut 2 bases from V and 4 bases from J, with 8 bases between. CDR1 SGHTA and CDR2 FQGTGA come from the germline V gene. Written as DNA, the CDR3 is TGTGCCAGCAGCTTAGTCAGGGGAGAGACCCAGTACTTC. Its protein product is CASSLVRGETQYF.

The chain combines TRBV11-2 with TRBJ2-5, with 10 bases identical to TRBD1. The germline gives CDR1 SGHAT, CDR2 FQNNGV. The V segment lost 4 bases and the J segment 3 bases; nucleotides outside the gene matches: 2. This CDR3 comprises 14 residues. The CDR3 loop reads CASSSGQGEETQYF. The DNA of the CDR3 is TGTGCCAGCAGCTCAGGACAGGGGGAAGAGACCCAGTACTTC.

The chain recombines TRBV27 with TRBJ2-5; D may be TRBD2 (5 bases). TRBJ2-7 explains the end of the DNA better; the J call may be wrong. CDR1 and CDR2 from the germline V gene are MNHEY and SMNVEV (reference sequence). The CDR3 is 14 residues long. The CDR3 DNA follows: TGTGCCAGCAGTTTAAGAGCGGATAACTACGAGCAGTACTTC. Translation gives CASSLRADNYEQYF.

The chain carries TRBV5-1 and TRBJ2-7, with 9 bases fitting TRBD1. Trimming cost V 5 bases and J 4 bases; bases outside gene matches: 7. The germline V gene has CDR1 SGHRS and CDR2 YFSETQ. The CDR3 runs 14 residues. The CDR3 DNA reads TGCGCCAGCAGACAGACAGGGGGTGCTTACGAGCAGTACTTC. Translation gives CASRQTGGAYEQYF.

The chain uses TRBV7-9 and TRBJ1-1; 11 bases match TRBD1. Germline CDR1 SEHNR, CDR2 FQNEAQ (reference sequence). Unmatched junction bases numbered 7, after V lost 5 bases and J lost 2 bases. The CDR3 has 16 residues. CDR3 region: CASSRGQGESNTEAFF. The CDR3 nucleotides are TGTGCCAGCAGCCGGGGACAGGGGGAAAGCAACACTGAAGCTTTCTTT. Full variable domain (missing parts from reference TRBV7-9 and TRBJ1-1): DTGVSQNPRHKITKRGQNVTFRCDPISEHNRLYWYRQTLGQGPEFLTYFQNEAQLEKSRLLSDRFSAERPKGSFSTLEIQRTEQGDSAMYLCASSRGQGESNTEAFFGQGTRLTVV.

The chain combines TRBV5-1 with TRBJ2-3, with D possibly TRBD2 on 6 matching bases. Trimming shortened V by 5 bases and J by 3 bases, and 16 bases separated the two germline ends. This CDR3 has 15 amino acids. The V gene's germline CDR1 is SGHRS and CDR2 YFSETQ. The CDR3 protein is CASRTGGSETDTQYF. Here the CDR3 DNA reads TGCGCCAGCAGAACCGGGGGTTCGGAGACAGATACGCAGTATTTT.

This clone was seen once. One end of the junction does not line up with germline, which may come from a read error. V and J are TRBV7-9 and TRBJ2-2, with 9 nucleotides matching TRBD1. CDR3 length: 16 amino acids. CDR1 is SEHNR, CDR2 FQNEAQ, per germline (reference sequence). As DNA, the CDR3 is TGTTCCAGCAGCTCCCGGACAGGGGCAGTGACCGGGGAGCTGTTTTTT. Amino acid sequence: CSSSSRTGAVTGELFF.